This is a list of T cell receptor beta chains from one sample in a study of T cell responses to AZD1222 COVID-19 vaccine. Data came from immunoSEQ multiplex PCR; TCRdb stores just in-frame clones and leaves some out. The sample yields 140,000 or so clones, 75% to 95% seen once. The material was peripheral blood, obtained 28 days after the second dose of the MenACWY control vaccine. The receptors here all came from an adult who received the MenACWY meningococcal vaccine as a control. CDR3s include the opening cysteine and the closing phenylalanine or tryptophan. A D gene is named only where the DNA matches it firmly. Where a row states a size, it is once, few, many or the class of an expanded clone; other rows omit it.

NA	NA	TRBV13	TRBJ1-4	CASSAAGQGNEKLFF	TGTGCCAGCAGCGCCGCCGGGCAGGGGAATGAAAAACTGTTTTTT
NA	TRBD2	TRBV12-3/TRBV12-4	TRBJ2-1	CASRATSAGEQFF	TGTGCCAGCAGGGCTACTAGCGCAGGGGAGCAGTTCTTC
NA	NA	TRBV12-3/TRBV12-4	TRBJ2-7	CASSSYRDGEQYF	TGTGCCAGCAGTTCCTACAGGGACGGCGAGCAGTACTTC
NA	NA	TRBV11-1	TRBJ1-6	CASSQGLVAESPLHF	TGTGCCAGCAGCCAGGGCTTGGTGGCGGAATCACCCCTCCACTTT
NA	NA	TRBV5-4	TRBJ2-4	CASSLGAAGPIQYF	TGTGCCAGCAGCTTGGGAGCGGCAGGGCCCATTCAGTACTTC
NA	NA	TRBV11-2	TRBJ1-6	CASSLTENSPLHF	TGTGCCAGCAGCTTAACAGAAAATTCACCCCTCCACTTT
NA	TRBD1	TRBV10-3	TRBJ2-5	CAISESRGQGEETQYF	TGTGCCATCAGTGAGTCACGAGGACAGGGTGAGGAGACCCAGTACTTC
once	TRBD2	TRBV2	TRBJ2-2	CASSEAGLAGGWAGELFF	TGTGCCAGCAGTGAGGCGGGACTAGCGGGTGGCTGGGCCGGGGAGCTGTTTTTT
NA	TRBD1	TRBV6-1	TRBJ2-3	CASSESALGQGTDTQYF	TGTGCCAGCAGTGAATCAGCCTTGGGACAGGGAACAGATACGCAGTATTTT
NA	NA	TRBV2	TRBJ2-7	CASSTGLEQYF	TGTGCCAGCAGTACGGGGCTTGAGCAGTACTTC
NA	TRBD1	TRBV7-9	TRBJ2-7	CASSPRQGSSYEQYF	TGTGCCAGCAGCCCGCGACAGGGAAGCTCCTACGAGCAGTACTTC
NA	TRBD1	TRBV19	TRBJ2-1	CASSITGGRLYNEQFF	TGTGCCAGTAGTATAACAGGGGGCCGCCTTTACAATGAGCAGTTCTTC
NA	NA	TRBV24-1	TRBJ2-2	CAIQAARNTGELFF	TGTGCCATCCAGGCCGCCCGAAACACCGGGGAGCTGTTTTTT
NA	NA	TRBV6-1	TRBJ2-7	CASSDPRDRYEQYF	TGTGCCAGCAGTGACCCCCGGGACCGCTACGAGCAGTACTTC
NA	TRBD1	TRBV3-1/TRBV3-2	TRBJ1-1	CASSPFQGANTEAFF	TGTGCCAGCAGCCCCTTCCAGGGGGCTAACACTGAAGCTTTCTTT
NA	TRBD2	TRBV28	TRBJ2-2	CASAYLSGSRTGELFF	TGTGCCAGCGCTTACCTTAGCGGGAGCCGGACCGGGGAGCTGTTTTTT
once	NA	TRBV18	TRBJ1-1	CASSWTQNTEAFF	TGTGCCAGCTCATGGACACAGAACACTGAAGCTTTCTTT
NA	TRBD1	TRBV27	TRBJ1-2	CASSLGPDRGHTF	TGTGCCAGCAGTTTAGGCCCGGACAGGGGACACACCTTC
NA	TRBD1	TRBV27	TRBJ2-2	CASSLRWTGGNTGELFF	TGTGCCAGCAGTTTAAGGTGGACAGGGGGCAACACCGGGGAGCTGTTTTTT
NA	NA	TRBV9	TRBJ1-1	CASSPARGPGTFF	TGTGCCAGCAGCCCCGCTCGCGGTCCGGGAACTTTCTTT
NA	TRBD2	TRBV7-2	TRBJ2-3	CASSLDLSGGLGDTQYF	TGTGCCAGCAGCTTAGATCTTAGCGGGGGGTTGGGAGATACGCAGTATTTT
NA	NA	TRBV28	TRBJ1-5	CASSFSHQPQHF	TGTGCCAGCAGTTTCTCCCATCAGCCCCAGCATTTT
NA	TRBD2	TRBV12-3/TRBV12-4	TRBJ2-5	CASRGSGVETQYF	TGTGCCAGCCGCGGGAGTGGGGTGGAGACCCAGTACTTC
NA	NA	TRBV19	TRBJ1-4	CASRRHTANRNEKLFF	TGTGCCAGTAGACGGCACACAGCGAACCGAAATGAAAAACTGTTTTTT
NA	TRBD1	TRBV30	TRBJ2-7	CAWSLGQGAPPYF	TGTGCCTGGAGTCTAGGCCAGGGGGCACCCCCGTACTTC
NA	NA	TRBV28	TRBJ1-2	CASSEDSNYGYTF	TGTGCCAGCAGCGAGGACAGCAACTATGGCTACACCTTC
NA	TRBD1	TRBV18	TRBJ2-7	CASSTTGVYEQYF	TGTGCCAGCTCAACGACAGGGGTCTACGAGCAGTACTTC
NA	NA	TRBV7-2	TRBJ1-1	CASSLGLANTEAFF	TGTGCCAGCAGCTTAGGGTTGGCGAACACTGAAGCTTTCTTT
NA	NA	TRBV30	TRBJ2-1	CAWSGTSYNEQFF	TGTGCCTGGAGTGGGACCTCCTACAATGAGCAGTTCTTC
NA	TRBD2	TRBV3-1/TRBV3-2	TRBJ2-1	CASSQVAGGGVNEQFF	TGTGCCAGCAGCCAAGTAGCGGGAGGGGGTGTCAATGAGCAGTTCTTC
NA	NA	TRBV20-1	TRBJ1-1	CSAPLRTEAFF	TGCAGTGCTCCCCTGAGGACTGAAGCTTTCTTT
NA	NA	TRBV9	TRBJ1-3	CASSVDGVGNTIYF	TGTGCCAGCAGCGTAGACGGGGTGGGAAACACCATATATTTT
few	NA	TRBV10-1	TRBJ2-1	CASSEAGEQFF	TGCGCCAGCAGTGAGGCCGGTGAGCAGTTCTTC
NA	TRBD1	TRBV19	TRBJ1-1	CASSIDGPGQGMGDTEAFF	TGTGCCAGTAGTATAGACGGTCCGGGACAGGGGATGGGGGACACTGAAGCTTTCTTT
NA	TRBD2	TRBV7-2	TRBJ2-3	CASSLLRLAGGRGTDTQYF	TGTGCCAGCAGCTTACTGCGGCTAGCGGGAGGGCGGGGCACAGATACGCAGTATTTT
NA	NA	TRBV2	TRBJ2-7	CATLSGGTYEQYF	TGTGCCACCCTCTCGGGCGGAACCTACGAGCAGTACTTC
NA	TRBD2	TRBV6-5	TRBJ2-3	CASSYQLAGNTQYF	TGTGCCAGCAGTTACCAGCTAGCGGGGAATACGCAGTATTTT
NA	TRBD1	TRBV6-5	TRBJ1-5	CASRTGGNQPQHF	TGTGCCAGCAGGACAGGGGGCAATCAGCCCCAGCATTTT
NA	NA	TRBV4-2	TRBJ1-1	CASSQGILTGAGAFF	TGTGCCAGCAGCCAAGGAATTCTTACTGGGGCCGGAGCTTTCTTT
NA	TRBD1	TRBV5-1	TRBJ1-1	CASSLAIGQGITEAFF	TGCGCCAGCAGCTTGGCCATCGGACAGGGGATCACTGAAGCTTTCTTT
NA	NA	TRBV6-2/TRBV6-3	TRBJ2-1	CASSYYLGGANYNEQFF	TGTGCCAGCAGTTACTATTTAGGGGGGGCTAACTACAATGAGCAGTTCTTC
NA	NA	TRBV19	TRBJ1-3	CASRKGPSSGNTIYF	TGTGCCAGCCGAAAGGGCCCAAGCTCTGGAAACACCATATATTTT
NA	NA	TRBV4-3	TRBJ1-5	CASSQDSNQPQHF	TGCGCCAGCAGCCAGGATAGCAATCAGCCCCAGCATTTT
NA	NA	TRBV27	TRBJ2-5	CASSFYGNRQETQYF	TGTGCCAGCAGTTTTTATGGGAACAGGCAAGAGACCCAGTACTTC